This TCR beta chain derives from a study of blood T cell repertoires in COVID-19. Background on the study: The United States, Italy and Spain supplied acute and convalescent COVID-19 samples.

Study processing details: Amplification of reference gene primers was used by the study to estimate nucleated cell counts. Clones were sequenced by immunoSEQ multiplex PCR, and TCRdb holds only the in-frame ones, with some missing. The V and J calls and clone size come from that table; D and trimming were worked out from the DNA. The data show around 220,000 clones, with approximately 82% seen just once and 4.9% held by the top ten. The CDR3 totals 14 residues. Germline CDR1 SGHTA, CDR2 FQGNSA. V shed 4 bases and J shed 7 bases, with 17 bases lying between them. The rearrangement joins TRBV7-2 to TRBJ2-7; perhaps TRBD1 as D (6 bases). The clonotype comes from a woman aged 80 or older with active or convalescent COVID-19. The sample comprised peripheral blood. The CDR3 nucleotides read TGTGCCAGCAGCTATCAATCAGGGGCAGGGGAGCAGTACTTC. It yields the protein CASSYQSGAGEQYF.